This T cell receptor beta chain was sequenced during a study of blood T cell repertoires in COVID-19 (TCRdb year 2020). Background for the entire study: Collaborator samples came from the United States, Italy and Spain and covered acute and convalescent phases of COVID-19. The samples were drawn from the first 160 participants of the ongoing ImmuneRACE study and from 950 to 1,500 subjects provided by 6 global collaborators. The prospective study material was composed of cDNA or gDNA derived from T cells, B-cell-depleted T cells, or PBMCs. HLA class I and class II types, where available, came from metadata supplied by the sample provider rather than from assay-based typing. Nearly every sample came with metadata listing a de-identified subject ID, COVID-19 status, age in years and sex. The repertoires were released in a freely available public database meant as a resource for research on the immune response to SARS-CoV-2. The dataset comprised deeply sampled blood TCRbeta repertoires from subjects exposed to, actively infected with, or recovered from COVID-19. The investigation overall reported the following: The quantity of clinical and demographic metadata differed by source and by participant and was supplied without curation.

TCRbeta CDR3 regions were amplified from genomic DNA using the immunoSEQ Assay, a bias-controlled multiplex PCR. The original methods were these. Nucleated cell counts per sample were estimated from amplification of reference gene primers within the assay. To quantify the absolute abundance of each unique TCRbeta CDR3 rearrangement, sequence reads were collapsed and filtered. For each sample, productive Simpson clonality was calculated by taking the square root of Simpson's diversity index across productive rearrangements. TCRdb provides this immuneACCESS table in a form limited to in-frame rearrangements. Some clones are lacking; in checked studies, under half of them reflect an unresolved V gene, and why the rest are absent is not known. The DNA was the basis for D and trimming; V, J and clone size are from that table. The sample contains about 44,000 clones, roughly 87% of them found a single time. The ten largest clonotypes hold about 16% of the sample.

Of note for this clone: Its antigen specificity is not known. No qualities accompany the bases; no much larger clone lies one base away.

Collaborating institutions collected whole blood in K2EDTA tubes following their own protocols. For TCRbeta analysis, collaborators shipped samples in one of three forms: frozen whole blood, isolated PBMCs, or DNA extracted from either of those sample types. The germline V gene (reference sequence) sets CDR1 to PRHDT and CDR2 to FYEKMQ. From cysteine to phenylalanine, the CDR3 is 15 amino acids long. CDR3 DNA is the only sequence kept; it has 45 bases, read in frame from the first base. Trimming leaves V shorter by 4 bases and J shorter by 2 bases, with the junction holding 6 bases beyond the gene matches.

This TCR came from a man in his 70s with active COVID-19. Rearrangement joined TRBV13 to TRBJ2-7; 9 central bases correspond to TRBD1. The sequenced sample consisted of peripheral blood. The nucleotide sequence reads TGTGCCAGCAGCTACTCGGGACAGGGACCCTACGAGCAGTACTTC. This translates into CASSYSGQGPYEQYF.